The 18 T cell receptor beta chains below come from one sample, sequenced in a study of PD-1 blockade in classical Hodgkin lymphoma. The data were produced by immunoSEQ multiplex PCR, yet TCRdb's version contains in-frame clones alone and is incomplete. The data contain fewer than 5,500 clones, approximately 87% of them singletons. Time point here: newly diagnosed, previously untreated cHL patient sample. Through magnetic negative selection, CD8+ T cells were separated from PBMCs that had been thawed. Sequencing input: CD8+ T cells from blood. The receptors stem from a human donor with classical Hodgkin lymphoma.

The chain couples TRBV2 to TRBJ2-1; 14 bases fit TRBD2. The length of the CDR3 is 16 residues. Per germline, CDR1 SNHLY and CDR2 FYNNEI. V shed 8 bases, J shed 8 bases, and the junction held 11 bases outside the gene matches. CDR3: CASAEGTSGSGYEQFF. The DNA of the CDR3 is TGTGCCAGCGCTGAAGGGACTAGCGGGAGTGGGTATGAGCAGTTCTTC.

The sample holds one count of this clone. The V call is TRBV6-4, the J call TRBJ1-2; D is possibly TRBD1 (5 bases). Looked up from germline, CDR1 is MRHNA and CDR2 is SNTAGT. The CDR3 length is 15 residues. V was trimmed by 3 bases and J by 4 bases, leaving 15 bases between them. CDR3 nucleotides: TGTGCCAGCAGTGAAGCGCTTGGGGGTACCTATGGCTACACCTTC. Encoded protein: CASSEALGGTYGYTF.

This chain connects TRBV6-4 to TRBJ2-3; D is possibly TRBD1 (6 bases). Germline-derived CDR1 and CDR2 are MRHNA and SNTAGT. V was cut by 5 bases and J by 1 base, with 10 bases left in between. The CDR3 has 14 amino acids. The CDR3, as DNA: TGTGCCAGCAGTTCACAGGGAGGCACAGATACGCAGTATTTT. It specifies CASSSQGGTDTQYF.

This sequence joins TRBV9 and TRBJ2-7; 9 bases align to TRBD2. V shed 3 bases and J 2 bases; nucleotides not matched to a gene: 6. CDR1 and CDR2 (germline): SGDLS, YYNGEE. There are 15 residues in the CDR3. The CDR3: CASSALAGTTYEQYF. The CDR3, as DNA: TGTGCCAGCAGCGCCCTAGCGGGAACTACCTACGAGCAGTACTTC. The full variable domain, completed using reference TRBV9 and TRBJ2-7, is DSGVTQTPKHLITATGQRVTLRCSPRSGDLSVYWYQQSLDQGLQFLIQYYNGEERAKGNILERFSAQQFPDLHSELNLSSLELGDSALYFCASSALAGTTYEQYFGPGTRLTVT.

The CDR3 DNA reads TGTGCCATCGCTCCCGGCGGGTCGGAGGGGACAGATACGCAGTATTTT. Protein: CAIAPGGSEGTDTQYF. The chain joins TRBV15 to TRBJ2-3, with D maybe TRBD2 (6 bases). The ends were cut back, 10 bases at V and 3 bases at J, with 23 bases in the middle. CDR3 length: 16 amino acids. Germline CDR1 reads LNHNV; CDR2 reads YYDKDF (reference sequence).

The V and J genes are TRBV10-2 and TRBJ2-2, with D maybe TRBD2 (6 bases). Germline values: CDR1 WSHSY, CDR2 SAAADI. V lost 6 bases and J lost 4, with 18 bases in between. This CDR3 is 16 amino acids long. The CDR3 region has the DNA TGCGCCAGCAGACTCGCACTAGCCTGGGTCACCGGGGAGCTGTTTTTT. It is translated as CASRLALAWVTGELFF.

J is TRBJ1-2 and V is TRBV6-5; D perhaps matches TRBD1 (6 bases). This CDR3 is 15 amino acids long. Germline V gene data show CDR1 as MNHEY and CDR2 as SVGAGI. The V and J ends lost 5 bases and 7 bases respectively, with 20 bases between them. The CDR3 DNA sequence: TGTGCCAGCAGTATAGAAGGGGGGTATGAGCTTGGCTACACCTTC. It translates to CASSIEGGYELGYTF.

The chain joins TRBV4-2 to TRBJ2-7; 11 bases are shared with TRBD2. CDR1 and CDR2 (germline): LGHNA, YNFKEQ. Trimming cost V 4 bases and J 2 bases; bases outside gene matches: 4. The CDR3 consists of 15 residues. DNA for the CDR3: TGTGCCAGCAGCCCGGGACTAGCGGAGCCCTACGAGCAGTACTTC. Its translation: CASSPGLAEPYEQYF.

The V call is TRBV6-6, the J call TRBJ2-1; D is unresolved. Per the germline V gene, CDR1 is MNHNY and CDR2 is SVGAGI (reference sequence). Trimming took 2 bases from V and 8 from J, leaving 10 bases between them. CDR3 length: 13 residues. Written as DNA, the CDR3 is TGTGCCAGCAGTTACCGAGAGGTCGATGAGCAGTTCTTC. Protein: CASSYREVDEQFF.

V and J are TRBV7-9 and TRBJ2-1; D is ambiguous. The V and J ends lost 6 bases and 10 bases respectively, with 13 bases between them. In germline, CDR1 is SEHNR, CDR2 FQNEAQ (reference sequence). This CDR3 comprises 12 residues. For the CDR3, the DNA is TGTGCCAGCAGGTTCTCGGGCCCCGAGCAGTTCTTC. Residues: CASRFSGPEQFF.

The chain carries TRBV25-1 and TRBJ2-7; 10 bases line up with TRBD2. In germline, CDR1 is MGHDK, CDR2 SYGVNS. The V segment lost 3 bases and the J segment 2 bases; nucleotides outside the gene matches: 7. This CDR3 contains 16 residues. This CDR3 is CASSESEREGAYEQYF. Written as DNA, the CDR3 is TGTGCCAGCAGTGAGTCAGAGCGGGAGGGCGCCTACGAGCAGTACTTC.

This clone occurred once. The chain uses TRBV7-8 and TRBJ1-4; perhaps TRBD1 as D (5 bases). The germline V gene encodes CDR1 SGHVS and CDR2 FQNEAQ. V was clipped by 4 bases and J by 3 bases, with 9 bases between them. This CDR3 is built from 14 residues. In DNA form, the CDR3 reads TGTGCCAGCAGCTCTGGGGGGGCTAATGAAAAACTGTTTTTT. Amino acids: CASSSGGANEKLFF.

This clone was picked up one time. V usage is TRBV27 and J usage is TRBJ2-1; no firm D call. Per germline, CDR1 MNHEY and CDR2 SMNVEV (reference sequence). The CDR3 runs 16 residues. The V end lost 0 bases, the J end lost 0 bases, and 9 bases lay between the germline ends. CDR3 residues: CASSLSSFSSYNEQFF. The CDR3 bases are TGTGCCAGCAGTTTATCAAGTTTCAGCTCCTACAATGAGCAGTTCTTC.

CDR3 loop: CASSLVASHQTQYF. The CDR3 region has the DNA TGTGCCAGCAGCTTAGTGGCTAGCCATCAGACCCAGTACTTC. The chain is built from TRBV7-2 and TRBJ2-5; tentative D call: TRBD2 (5 bases). The germline gives CDR1 SGHTA, CDR2 FQGNSA. The CDR3 is made up of 14 amino acids. V was clipped by 1 base and J by 6 bases, with 12 bases between them.

This chain uses TRBV21-1 with TRBJ1-5; the listed D gene, TRBD1, was not tested against the DNA. TRBV21-1 is noted as a pseudogene. The CDR3 extends over 16 amino acids. The CDR3 nucleotides read TGTGCCAGCAGCAAAGAAAGGACATTAAGCAATCAGCCCCAGCATTTT. As protein: CASSKERTLSNQPQHF.

This chain connects TRBV7-6 to TRBJ2-3; 10 nucleotides agree with TRBD2. This CDR3 is 16 amino acids long. V was pared by 1 base and J by 4 bases, with 5 bases of the junction left unmatched. CDR1 is SGHVS, CDR2 FNYEAQ, per germline. CDR3 residues: CASSLGVAGGADTQYF. The CDR3 nucleotides are TGTGCCAGCAGCTTAGGCGTAGCGGGAGGTGCAGATACGCAGTATTTT.

The chain joins TRBV7-7 to TRBJ1-4; D possibly corresponds to TRBD1 (5 bases). The CDR3 length is 14 residues. V shed 4 bases and J shed 3 bases, with 9 bases lying between them. Germline lookup yields CDR1 SSHAT and CDR2 FNYEAQ (reference sequence). The CDR3 region is CASSSGGANEKLFF. For the CDR3, the DNA is TGTGCCAGCAGCTCTGGGGGGGCTAATGAAAAACTGTTTTTT.

This rearrangement joins TRBV27 to TRBJ2-5, with 9 nucleotides matching TRBD2. The length of the CDR3 is 17 residues. Trimming at V came to 7 bases and at J to 0 bases, leaving 12 bases not matched to a gene. CDR1 and CDR2 from the germline V gene are MNHEY and SMNVEV (reference sequence). The CDR3 bases are TGTGCCAGCATCCTTTCTAGCGGGGCGACGTACCAAGAGACCCAGTACTTC. Protein: CASILSSGATYQETQYF.